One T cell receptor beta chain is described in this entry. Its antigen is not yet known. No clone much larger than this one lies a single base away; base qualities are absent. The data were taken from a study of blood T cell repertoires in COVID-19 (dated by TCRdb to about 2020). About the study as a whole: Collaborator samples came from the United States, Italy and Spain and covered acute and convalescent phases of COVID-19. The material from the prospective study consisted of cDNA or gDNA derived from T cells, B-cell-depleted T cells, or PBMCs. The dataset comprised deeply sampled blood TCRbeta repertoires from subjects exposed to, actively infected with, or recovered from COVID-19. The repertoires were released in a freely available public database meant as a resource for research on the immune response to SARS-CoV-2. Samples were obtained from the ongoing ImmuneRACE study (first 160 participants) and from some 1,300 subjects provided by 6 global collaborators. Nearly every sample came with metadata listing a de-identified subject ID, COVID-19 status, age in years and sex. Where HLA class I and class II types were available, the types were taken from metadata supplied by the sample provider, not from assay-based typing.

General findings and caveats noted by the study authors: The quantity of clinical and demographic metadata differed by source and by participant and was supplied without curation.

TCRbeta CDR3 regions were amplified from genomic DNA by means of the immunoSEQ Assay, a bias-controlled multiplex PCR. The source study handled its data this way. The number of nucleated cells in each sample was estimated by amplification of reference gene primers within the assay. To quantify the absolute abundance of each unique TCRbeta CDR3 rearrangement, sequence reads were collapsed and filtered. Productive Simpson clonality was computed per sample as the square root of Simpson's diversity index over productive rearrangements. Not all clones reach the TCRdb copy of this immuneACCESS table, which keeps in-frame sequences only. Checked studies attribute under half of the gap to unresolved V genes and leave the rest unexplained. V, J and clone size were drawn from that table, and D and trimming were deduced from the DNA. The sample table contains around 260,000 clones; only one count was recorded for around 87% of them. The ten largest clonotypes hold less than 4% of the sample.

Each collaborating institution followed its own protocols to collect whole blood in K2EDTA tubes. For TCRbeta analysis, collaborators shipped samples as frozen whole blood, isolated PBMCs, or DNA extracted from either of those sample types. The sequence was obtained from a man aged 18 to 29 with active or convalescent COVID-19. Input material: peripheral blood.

CDR3 reads: CASSQDLTGGMAAFF. The nucleotide sequence reads TGTGCCAGCAGCCAAGATCTTACAGGGGGAATGGCCGCTTTCTTT. The sequence links TRBV3-1 (or the pseudogene TRBV3-2) to TRBJ1-1, with 8 middle bases fitting TRBD1. V ends up 0 bases short and J 11 bases short, with an unmatched junction base count of 11. There are 15 amino acids in the CDR3, from cysteine to phenylalanine inclusive. The only DNA kept is the CDR3, 45 bases in frame from the first base. Per the germline V gene (reference sequence), LGHDT is the CDR1 and YNNKEL is the CDR2.